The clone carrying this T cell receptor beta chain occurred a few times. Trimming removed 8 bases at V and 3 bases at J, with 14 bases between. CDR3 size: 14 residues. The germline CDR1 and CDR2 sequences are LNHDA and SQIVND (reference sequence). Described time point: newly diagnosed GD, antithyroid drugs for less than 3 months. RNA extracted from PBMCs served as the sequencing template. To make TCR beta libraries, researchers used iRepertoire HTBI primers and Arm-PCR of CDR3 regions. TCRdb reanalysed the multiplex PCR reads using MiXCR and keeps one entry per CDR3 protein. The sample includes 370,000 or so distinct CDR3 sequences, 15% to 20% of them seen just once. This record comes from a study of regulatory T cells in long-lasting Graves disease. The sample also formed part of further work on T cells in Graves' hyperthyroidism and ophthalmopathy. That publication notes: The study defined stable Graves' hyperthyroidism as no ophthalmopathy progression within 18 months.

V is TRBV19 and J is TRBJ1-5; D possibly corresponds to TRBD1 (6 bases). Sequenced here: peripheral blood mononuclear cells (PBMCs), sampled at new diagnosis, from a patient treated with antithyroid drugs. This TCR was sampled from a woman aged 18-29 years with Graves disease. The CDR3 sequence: CASEPGQNNQPQHF. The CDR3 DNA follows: TGTGCCAGTGAGCCGGGACAAAACAATCAGCCCCAGCATTTT. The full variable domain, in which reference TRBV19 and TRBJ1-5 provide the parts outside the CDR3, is DGGITQSPKYLFRKEGQNVTLSCEQNLNHDAMYWYRQDPGQGLRLIYYSQIVNDFQKGDIAEGYSVSREKKESFPLTVTSAQKNPTAFYLCASEPGQNNQPQHFGDGTRLSIL.